The entry below gives a single TCR beta chain sequence along with its context. This clonotype was recorded a few times. Its cognate antigen has yet to be identified. The sample holds no much larger clone one base away, and base qualities are not on file. This specimen comes from a study of T cells after yellow fever vaccination (dated by TCRdb to between 2018 and 2021). For context, the study as a whole: Libraries from fractions with low cell numbers were prepared with the SMART-Seq v4 Ultra Low Input RNA kit. To follow T-cell clones before and after primary and booster YFV17D yellow fever vaccination, bulk TCR alpha and beta repertoires were sequenced over time. Two healthy male donors, one aged 18 to 30 and one aged 30 to 39 years, were included in the cohort. Blood samples were taken at several timepoints before and after primary and secondary immunization, and bulk PBMC replicates and cell subsets were isolated. What the study reported, not specific to this receptor: After the booster, most clones that had expanded after primary vaccination were detected again (almost 97% of CD4 and roughly nine tenths of CD8), suggesting broad maintenance of memory. Compared with the primary T-cell response, the secondary T-cell response was weaker but faster, peaking on day 5 rather than day 15. Because abundant contaminating clonotypes from the bulk population could be contained in FACS-sorted repertoires, computational filtering was required. Because only two donors were included in the study, the extent to which the findings can be generalized is limited. A small fraction of clonotypes appeared in both the CD4 and CD8 compartments, likely as a result of convergent recombination.

From a lookup of the germline V gene, CDR1 and CDR2 are SGDLS and YYNGEE. The CDR3 contains 16 residues, cysteine and phenylalanine counted. The only DNA kept is the CDR3, 48 bases in frame from the first base. V drops 0 bases and J drops 3 bases, leaving 15 bases in between. The treatment or condition tag for this specimen amounts to: live attenuated yellow fever vaccine strain. At every blood-draw timepoint, two biological replicates of bulk PBMCs were collected. PBMCs were isolated from peripheral blood using a standard Ficoll-Paque protocol. TriZol was used to extract RNA from bulk PBMCs, CD4 and CD8 fractions, and dextramer-positive and dextramer-negative fractions. Synthesis of TCR cDNA relied on 5'RACE template switching, a step that introduced a universal primer site along with unique molecular identifiers. Priming for cDNA synthesis came from both the TCR alpha and TCR beta constant segments. Library amplification involved two PCR steps, and the second step added sample barcodes and sequencing adapters. Sequencing of libraries was performed on Illumina HiSeq 2500 (2x100 bp) or NovaSeq (2x150 bp). Regarding the original processing steps: Demultiplexing of reads and collapsing into UMI consensus sequences were performed with MIGEC, and V(D)J alignment was carried out with MiXCR. Clonotypes responding to the vaccine were identified with edgeR on replicate PBMC samples, with the criteria of FDR below 0.01 and a log2 fold change above 5 up to day 15. Each bulk clonotype received a CD4 or CD8 identity based on whether the sequenced CD4 or CD8 repertoire contained that clonotype at higher abundance. Using fastp trimming at Q25 and MiXCR clonotype assembly, TCRdb reanalyzed the public sequencing data and kept in-frame beta chains. A single entry per CDR3 protein holds the most common genes and DNA from its merged rows. The V and J calls were determined by TCRdb, not by the authors. This sample comprises about 580,000 distinct CDR3 sequences, about 15% of them detected only once. Together, the top ten hold 15% to 20% of the sample.

The sequence was obtained from a man in his late teens or twenties who received the YFV17D yellow fever vaccine. This chain joins TRBV9 to TRBJ1-1; tentative D gene TRBD1, with 5 bases matching. Sequences were derived from PBMCs, sampled more than 4 days after the first yellow fever vaccination. The bases read TGTGCCAGCAGCGTAGGGGTGAGGGGAACGGACACTGAAGCTTTCTTT. It encodes CASSVGVRGTDTEAFF.